Detailed here is one TCR beta chain. Its antigen is as yet unknown. This sample was taken from a study of tumor and adjacent non-tumor tissue in lung cancer. The library came from three nested PCR rounds adapted from ARM-PCR protocols. Using its own MiXCR run on the multiplex PCR reads, TCRdb lists one record per CDR3 protein. This sample has 60,000 to 85,000 distinct CDR3 sequences, with around 80% found just once. Findings and limits, study-wide: In normal lung, the top 100 clones were significantly more dominant than in tumor.

The template was RNA from unsorted bulk tissue. The normal lung tissue was taken more than 3 cm from the tumor edge. This CDR3 is 14 amino acids long. V dropped 3 bases and J dropped 7; count of bases not matched to a gene: 10. Germline V gene lookup returns CDR1 SGHDT and CDR2 YYEEEE. Sequences were obtained from distant non-tumor lung tissue. This chain joins TRBV5-6 and TRBJ2-7, with TRBD1 matching over 7 bases. The sequence was collected from a man aged 70 or older with non-small cell lung cancer. The CDR3 region is CASSYAQGTYEQYF. CDR3 in DNA: TGTGCCAGCAGCTACGCACAGGGGACATATGAGCAGTACTTC.